The 8 T cell receptor beta chains presented below share a single source sample, sequenced in a study of Ad26.COV2.S vaccination and SARS-CoV-2 variants. Method: immunoSEQ multiplex PCR; TCRdb's copy keeps in-frame clones and lacks some. The sample has 350,000 to 400,000 clones, less than 90% seen once. Regarding treatment: around 19 received Ad26.COV2.S at low or high dose, single or two shots; 5 received placebo; per-sample allocation not given. Sampling was performed 63 days after the first vaccine or placebo injection. Sequenced here: peripheral blood, sampled in a trial of Ad26.COV2.S vaccine versus placebo. All receptors come from a person aged 18 to 59 who received the Ad26.COV2.S COVID-19 vaccine or a placebo.

V usage is TRBV6-5 and J usage is TRBJ1-1; D possibly corresponds to TRBD1 (5 bases). This CDR3 contains 12 residues. Germline V lookup: CDR1 MNHEY, CDR2 SVGAGI. Trimming shortened V by 7 bases and J by 0 bases, and 6 bases separated the two germline ends. CDR3 nucleotide sequence: TGTGCCAGCAAGGGGATGAACACTGAAGCTTTCTTT. As protein: CASKGMNTEAFF.

This clone occurred once. V usage is TRBV7-2 and J usage is TRBJ2-3; D not resolved. This CDR3 has 13 amino acids. Germline CDR1 and CDR2: SGHTA and FQGNSA. V was shortened by 5 bases and J by 3 bases, with 9 bases between the two germline ends. CDR3 nucleotide sequence: TGTGCCAGCAGCCAGACTGGGACAGATACGCAGTATTTT. As protein: CASSQTGTDTQYF.

The rearrangement uses TRBV6-5 and TRBJ2-2; tentatively, D is TRBD1 (5 bases). Germline lookup yields CDR1 MNHEY and CDR2 SVGAGI. The V end lost 10 bases, the J end lost 10 bases, and 25 bases lay between the germline ends. The CDR3 spans 15 residues. The CDR3 loop is CATLRDAGRSEELFF. CDR3 nucleotide sequence: TGTGCCACCCTCAGGGATGCAGGGCGGTCCGAGGAGCTGTTTTTT.

The chain employs TRBV13 and TRBJ2-7, with 7 positions matching TRBD2. Trimming removed 4 bases from V and 4 bases from J; junction bases left unmatched: 10. Per the germline V gene, CDR1 is PRHDT and CDR2 is FYEKMQ (reference sequence). This CDR3 region has 15 residues. The CDR3 is CASSSGLSVGYEQYF. The CDR3 DNA reads as TGTGCCAGCAGCTCGGGACTATCGGTAGGGTACGAGCAGTACTTC.

The V gene is TRBV27, the J gene TRBJ2-1, with TRBD2 identical over 7 bases. This CDR3 is 15 amino acids long. Germline loops: CDR1 MNHEY, CDR2 SMNVEV (reference sequence). The junction had 14 bases not matched to a gene; V was cut back by 6 bases and J by 9 bases. The CDR3 region has the DNA TGTGCCAGCAGCATGGGGGGGTCTGGAGTGAGTGAGCAGTTCTTC. Its translation: CASSMGGSGVSEQFF.

The gene calls are TRBV30 and TRBJ2-7; D remains ambiguous. Per germline, CDR1 GTSNPN and CDR2 SVGIG (reference sequence). The CDR3 runs 16 residues. V lost 0 bases and J 0 bases, leaving 15 bases between the germline ends. The CDR3 DNA sequence: TGTGCCTGGAGTGTACATAGGTTTAGGGACTCCTACGAGCAGTACTTC. It codes for CAWSVHRFRDSYEQYF. The full variable domain, in which reference TRBV30 and TRBJ2-7 provide the parts outside the CDR3, is SQTIHQWPATLVQPVGSPLSLECTVEGTSNPNLYWYRQAAGRGLQLLFYSVGIGQISSEVPQNLSASRPQDRQFILSSKKLLLSDSGFYLCAWSVHRFRDSYEQYFGPGTRLTVT.

This chain joins TRBV9 and TRBJ2-3; TRBD1 might be the D (6 bases). The CDR3 is 13 residues long. Germline CDR1 and CDR2: SGDLS and YYNGEE. V dropped 5 bases and J dropped 1 base, with 8 bases sitting between them. The CDR3 loop reads CASSRQGTDTQYF. In DNA, the CDR3 is TGTGCCAGCAGTAGACAGGGCACAGATACGCAGTATTTT.

This chain links TRBV18 with TRBJ1-6; D perhaps matches TRBD1 (5 bases). Trimming cost V 3 bases and J 7 bases, with 22 bases left between them. Germline V gene sequence: CDR1 KGHSH, CDR2 LQKENI. This CDR3 has 18 amino acids. The CDR3 reads CASSPNGGDGLSNSPLHF. CDR3 DNA sequence: TGTGCCAGCTCACCGAACGGGGGAGATGGCCTATCGAATTCACCCCTCCACTTT.